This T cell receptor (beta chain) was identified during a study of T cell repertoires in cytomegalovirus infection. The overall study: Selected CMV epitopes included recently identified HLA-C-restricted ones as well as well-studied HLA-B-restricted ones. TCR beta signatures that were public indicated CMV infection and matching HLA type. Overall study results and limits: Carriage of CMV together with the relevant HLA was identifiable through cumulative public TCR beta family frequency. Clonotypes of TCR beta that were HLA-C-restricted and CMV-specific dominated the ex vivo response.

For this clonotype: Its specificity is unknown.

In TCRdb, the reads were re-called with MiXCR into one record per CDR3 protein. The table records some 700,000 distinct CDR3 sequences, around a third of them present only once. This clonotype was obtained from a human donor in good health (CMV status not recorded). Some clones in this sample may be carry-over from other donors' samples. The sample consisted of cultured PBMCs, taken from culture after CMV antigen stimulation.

CDR3 amino acids: CASSFFARGRSPLHF. In DNA form, the CDR3 reads TGTGCCAGCAGTTTTTTCGCCAGGGGGCGTTCACCCCTCCACTTT. The genes are TRBV28 and TRBJ1-6; 8 bases match TRBD1. The germline gives CDR1 MDHEN, CDR2 SYDVKM. The length of the CDR3 is 15 residues. Trimming took 3 bases from V and 9 from J; bases not matched to a gene: 7.